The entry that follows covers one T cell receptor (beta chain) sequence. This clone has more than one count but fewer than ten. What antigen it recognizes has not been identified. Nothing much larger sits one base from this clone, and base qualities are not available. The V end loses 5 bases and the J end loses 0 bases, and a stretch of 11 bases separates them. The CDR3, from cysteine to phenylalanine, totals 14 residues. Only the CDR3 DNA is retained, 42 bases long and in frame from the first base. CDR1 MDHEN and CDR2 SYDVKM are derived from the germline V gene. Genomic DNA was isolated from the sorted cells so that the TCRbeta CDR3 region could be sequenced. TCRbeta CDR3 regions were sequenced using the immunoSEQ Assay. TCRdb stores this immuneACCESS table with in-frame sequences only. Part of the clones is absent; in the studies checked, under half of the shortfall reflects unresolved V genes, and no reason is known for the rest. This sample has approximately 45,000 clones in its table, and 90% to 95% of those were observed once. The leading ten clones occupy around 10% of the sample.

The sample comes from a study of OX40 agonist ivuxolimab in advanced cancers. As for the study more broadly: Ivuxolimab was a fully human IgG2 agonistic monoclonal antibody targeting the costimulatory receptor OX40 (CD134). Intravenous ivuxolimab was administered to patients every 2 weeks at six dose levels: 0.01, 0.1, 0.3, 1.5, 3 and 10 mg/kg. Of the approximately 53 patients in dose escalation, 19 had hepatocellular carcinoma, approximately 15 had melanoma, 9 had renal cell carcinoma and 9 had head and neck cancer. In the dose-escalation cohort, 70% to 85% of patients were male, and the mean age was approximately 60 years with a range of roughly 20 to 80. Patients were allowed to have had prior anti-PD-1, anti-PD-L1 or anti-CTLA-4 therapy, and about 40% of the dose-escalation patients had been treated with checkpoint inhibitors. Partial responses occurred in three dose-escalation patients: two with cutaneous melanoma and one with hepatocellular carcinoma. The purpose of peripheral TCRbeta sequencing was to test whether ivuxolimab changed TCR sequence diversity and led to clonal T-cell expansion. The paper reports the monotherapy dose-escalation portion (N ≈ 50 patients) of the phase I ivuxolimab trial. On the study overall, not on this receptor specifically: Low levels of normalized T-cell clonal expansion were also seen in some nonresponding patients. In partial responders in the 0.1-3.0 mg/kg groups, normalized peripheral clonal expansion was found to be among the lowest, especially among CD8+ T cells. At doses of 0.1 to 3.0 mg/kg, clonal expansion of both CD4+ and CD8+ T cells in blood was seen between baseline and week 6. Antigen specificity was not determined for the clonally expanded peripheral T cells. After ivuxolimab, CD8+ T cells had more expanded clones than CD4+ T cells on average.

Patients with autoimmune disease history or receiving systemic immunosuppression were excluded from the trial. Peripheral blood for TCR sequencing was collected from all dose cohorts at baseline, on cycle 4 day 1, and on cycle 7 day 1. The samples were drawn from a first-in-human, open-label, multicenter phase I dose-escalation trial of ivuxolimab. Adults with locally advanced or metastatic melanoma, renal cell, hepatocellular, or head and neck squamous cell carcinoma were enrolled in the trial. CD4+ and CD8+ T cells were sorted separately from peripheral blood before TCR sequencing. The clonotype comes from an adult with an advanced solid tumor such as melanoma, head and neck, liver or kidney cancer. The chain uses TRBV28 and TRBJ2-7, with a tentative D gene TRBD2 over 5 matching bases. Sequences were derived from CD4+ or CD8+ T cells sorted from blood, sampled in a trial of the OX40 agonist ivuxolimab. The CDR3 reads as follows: CASSENRDSYEQYF. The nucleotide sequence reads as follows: TGTGCCAGCAGTGAAAACCGGGACTCCTACGAGCAGTACTTC.